This T cell receptor beta chain comes out of a study of cytomegalovirus exposure and HLA in healthy donors. Study-wide background: Caucasian-associated ancestry cluster membership applied to around 80% of about 370 genotyped donors.

In the PCR, 60 Vbeta and 13 Jbeta primers were used. Assay used: immunoSEQ multiplex PCR; TCRdb lists only in-frame clones, some missing. In the table there are more than 55,000 clones, 80% of which are singletons. From germline, CDR1 is SGHTA and CDR2 FQGTGA. Unmatched junction bases numbered 6, after V lost 5 bases and J lost 2 bases. This CDR3 spans 15 amino acids. The chain couples TRBV7-3 to TRBJ2-3, with TRBD2 matching 8 bases. The TCR originated in a middle-aged woman in good health and CMV-seronegative. Sequenced sample: PBMCs. CDR3 in amino acids: CASSRGLGSTDTQYF. CDR3 nucleotide sequence: TGTGCCAGCAGCCGGGGACTAGGCTCCACAGATACGCAGTATTTT.